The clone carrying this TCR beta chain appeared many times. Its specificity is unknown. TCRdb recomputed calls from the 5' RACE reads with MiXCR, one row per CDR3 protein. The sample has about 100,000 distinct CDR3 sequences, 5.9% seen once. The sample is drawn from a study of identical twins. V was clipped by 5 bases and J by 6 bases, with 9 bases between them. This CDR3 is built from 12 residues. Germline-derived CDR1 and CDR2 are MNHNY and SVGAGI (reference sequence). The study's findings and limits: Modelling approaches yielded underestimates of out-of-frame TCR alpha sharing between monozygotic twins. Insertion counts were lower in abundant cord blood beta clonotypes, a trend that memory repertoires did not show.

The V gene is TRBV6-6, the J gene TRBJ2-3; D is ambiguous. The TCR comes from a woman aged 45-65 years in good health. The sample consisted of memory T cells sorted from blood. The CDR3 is CASSPLGDTQYF. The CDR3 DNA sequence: TGTGCCAGCAGTCCGTTGGGGGATACGCAGTATTTT.